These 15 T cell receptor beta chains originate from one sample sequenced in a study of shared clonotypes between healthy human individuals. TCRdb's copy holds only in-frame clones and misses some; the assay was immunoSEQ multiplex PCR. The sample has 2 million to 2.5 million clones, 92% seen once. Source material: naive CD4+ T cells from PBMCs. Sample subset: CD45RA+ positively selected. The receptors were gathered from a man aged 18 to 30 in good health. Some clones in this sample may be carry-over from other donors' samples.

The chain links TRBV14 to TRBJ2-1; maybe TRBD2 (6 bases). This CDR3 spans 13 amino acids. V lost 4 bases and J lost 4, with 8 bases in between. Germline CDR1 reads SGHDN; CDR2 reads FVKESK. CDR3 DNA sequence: TGTGCCAGCAGCCGGGACTGGTACAATGAGCAGTTCTTC. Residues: CASSRDWYNEQFF.

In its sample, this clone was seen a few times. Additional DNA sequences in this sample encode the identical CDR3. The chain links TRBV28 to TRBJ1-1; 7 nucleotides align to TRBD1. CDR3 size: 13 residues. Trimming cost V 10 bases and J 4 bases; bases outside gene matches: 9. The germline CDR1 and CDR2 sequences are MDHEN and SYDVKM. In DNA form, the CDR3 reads TGTGCCACCTACAGGGGAGGTGGCACTGAAGCTTTCTTT. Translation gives CATYRGGGTEAFF.

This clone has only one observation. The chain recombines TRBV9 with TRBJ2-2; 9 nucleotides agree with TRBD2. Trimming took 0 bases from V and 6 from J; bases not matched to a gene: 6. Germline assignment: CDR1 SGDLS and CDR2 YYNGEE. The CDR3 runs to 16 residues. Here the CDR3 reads CASSVVDAGGAGELFF. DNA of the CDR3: TGTGCCAGCAGCGTAGTCGACGCGGGAGGGGCCGGGGAGCTGTTTTTT.

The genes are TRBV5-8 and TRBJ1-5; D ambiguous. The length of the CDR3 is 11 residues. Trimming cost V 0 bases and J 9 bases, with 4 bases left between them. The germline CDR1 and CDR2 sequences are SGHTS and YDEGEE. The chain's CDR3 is CASSLVGPQHF. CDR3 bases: TGTGCCAGCAGCTTGGTGGGGCCCCAGCATTTT. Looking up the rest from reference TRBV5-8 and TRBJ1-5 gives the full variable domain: EAGVTQSPTHLIKTRGQQATLRCSPISGHTSVYWYQQALGLGLQFLLWYDEGEERNRGNFPPRFSGRQFPNYSSELNVNALELEDSALYLCASSLVGPQHFGDGTRLSIL.

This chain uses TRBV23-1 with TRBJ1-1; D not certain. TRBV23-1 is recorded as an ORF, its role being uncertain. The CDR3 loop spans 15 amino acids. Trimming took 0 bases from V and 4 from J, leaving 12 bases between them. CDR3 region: CASSQSGYRGTEAFF. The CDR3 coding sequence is TGCGCCAGCAGTCAATCGGGTTATCGGGGCACTGAAGCTTTCTTT.

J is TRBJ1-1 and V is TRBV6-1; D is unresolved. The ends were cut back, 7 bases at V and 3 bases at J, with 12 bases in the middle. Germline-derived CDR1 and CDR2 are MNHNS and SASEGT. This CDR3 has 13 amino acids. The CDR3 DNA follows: TGTGCCAGCACCTCGTACTTGGACACTGAAGCTTTCTTT. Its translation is CASTSYLDTEAFF.

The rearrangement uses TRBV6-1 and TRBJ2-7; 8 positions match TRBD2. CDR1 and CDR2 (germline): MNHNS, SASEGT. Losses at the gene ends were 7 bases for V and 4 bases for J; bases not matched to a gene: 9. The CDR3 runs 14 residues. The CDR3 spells CASTPGLGPYEQYF. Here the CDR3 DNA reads TGTGCCAGCACCCCGGGACTAGGGCCATACGAGCAGTACTTC.

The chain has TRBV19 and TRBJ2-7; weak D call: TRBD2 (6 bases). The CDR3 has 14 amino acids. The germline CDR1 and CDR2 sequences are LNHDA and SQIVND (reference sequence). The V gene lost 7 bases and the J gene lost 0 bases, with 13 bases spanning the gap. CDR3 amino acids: CASNREISSYEQYF. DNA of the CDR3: TGTGCCAGTAATCGGGAGATCAGCTCCTACGAGCAGTACTTC.

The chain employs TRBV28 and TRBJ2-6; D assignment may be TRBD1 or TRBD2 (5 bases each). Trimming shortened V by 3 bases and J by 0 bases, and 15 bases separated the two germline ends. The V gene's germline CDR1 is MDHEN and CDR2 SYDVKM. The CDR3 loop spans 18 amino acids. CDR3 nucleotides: TGTGCCAGCAGTTTTTATCCAGGGACCTCCTCTGGGGCCAACGTCCTGACTTTC. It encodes CASSFYPGTSSGANVLTF.

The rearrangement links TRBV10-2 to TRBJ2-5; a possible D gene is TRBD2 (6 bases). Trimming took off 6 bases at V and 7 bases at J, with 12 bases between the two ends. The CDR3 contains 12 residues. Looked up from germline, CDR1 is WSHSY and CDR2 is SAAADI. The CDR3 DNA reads TGCGCCAGCAGACTAGCCGGCGGGACCCAGTACTTC. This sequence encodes CASRLAGGTQYF.

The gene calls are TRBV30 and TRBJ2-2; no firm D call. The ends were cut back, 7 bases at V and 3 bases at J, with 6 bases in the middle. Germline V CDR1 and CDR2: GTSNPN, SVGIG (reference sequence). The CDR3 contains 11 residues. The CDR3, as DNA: TGTGCCTACAAAGACACCGGGGAGCTGTTTTTT. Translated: CAYKDTGELFF.

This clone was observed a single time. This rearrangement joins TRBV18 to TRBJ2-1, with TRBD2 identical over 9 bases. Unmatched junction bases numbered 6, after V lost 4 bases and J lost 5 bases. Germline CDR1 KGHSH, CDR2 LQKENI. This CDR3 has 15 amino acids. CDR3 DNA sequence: TGTGCCAGCTCACTCTTAGCGGGAGTGAACAATGAGCAGTTCTTC. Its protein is CASSLLAGVNNEQFF.

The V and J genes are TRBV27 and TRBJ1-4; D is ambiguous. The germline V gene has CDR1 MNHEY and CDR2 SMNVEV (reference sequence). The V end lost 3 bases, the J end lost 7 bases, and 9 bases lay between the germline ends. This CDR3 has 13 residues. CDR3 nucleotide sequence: TGTGCCAGCAGTTTGGTAAGGGCTGAAAAACTGTTTTTT. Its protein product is CASSLVRAEKLFF.

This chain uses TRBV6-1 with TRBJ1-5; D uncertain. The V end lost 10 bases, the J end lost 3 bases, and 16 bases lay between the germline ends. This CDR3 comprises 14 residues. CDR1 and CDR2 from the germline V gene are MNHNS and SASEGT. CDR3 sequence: CAIRIWGNNQPQHF. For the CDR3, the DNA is TGTGCCATCCGGATCTGGGGAAACAATCAGCCCCAGCATTTT.

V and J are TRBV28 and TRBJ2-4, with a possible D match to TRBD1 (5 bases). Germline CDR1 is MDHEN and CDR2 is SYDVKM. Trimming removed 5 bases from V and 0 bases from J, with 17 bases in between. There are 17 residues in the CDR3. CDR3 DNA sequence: TGTGCCAGCAGTCCTCTGGTCTTCAGGGAAGCCAAAAACATTCAGTACTTC. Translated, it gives CASSPLVFREAKNIQYF.